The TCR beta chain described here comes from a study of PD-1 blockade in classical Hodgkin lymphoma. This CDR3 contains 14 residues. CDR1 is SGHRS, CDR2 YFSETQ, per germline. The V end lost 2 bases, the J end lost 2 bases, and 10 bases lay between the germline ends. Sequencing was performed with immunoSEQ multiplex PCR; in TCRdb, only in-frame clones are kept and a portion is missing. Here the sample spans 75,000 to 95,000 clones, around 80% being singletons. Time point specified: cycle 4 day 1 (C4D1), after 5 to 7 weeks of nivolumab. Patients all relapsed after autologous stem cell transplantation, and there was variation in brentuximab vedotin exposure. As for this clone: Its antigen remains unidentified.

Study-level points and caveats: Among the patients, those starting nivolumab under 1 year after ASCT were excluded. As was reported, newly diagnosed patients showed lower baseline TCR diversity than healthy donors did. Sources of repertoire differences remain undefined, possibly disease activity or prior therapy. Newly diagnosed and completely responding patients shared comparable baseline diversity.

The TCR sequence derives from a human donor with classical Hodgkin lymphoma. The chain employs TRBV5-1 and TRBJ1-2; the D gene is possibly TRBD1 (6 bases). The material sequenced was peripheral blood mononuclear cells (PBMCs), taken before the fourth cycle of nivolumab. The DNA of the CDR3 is TGCGCCAGCAGCTTACAGGGTGAGAACTATGGCTACACCTTC. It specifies CASSLQGENYGYTF. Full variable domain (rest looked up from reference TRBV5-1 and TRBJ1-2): KAGVTQTPRYLIKTRGQQVTLSCSPISGHRSVSWYQQTPGQGLQFLFEYFSETQRNKGNFPGRFSGRQFSNSRSEMNVSTLELGDSALYLCASSLQGENYGYTFGSGTRLTVV.